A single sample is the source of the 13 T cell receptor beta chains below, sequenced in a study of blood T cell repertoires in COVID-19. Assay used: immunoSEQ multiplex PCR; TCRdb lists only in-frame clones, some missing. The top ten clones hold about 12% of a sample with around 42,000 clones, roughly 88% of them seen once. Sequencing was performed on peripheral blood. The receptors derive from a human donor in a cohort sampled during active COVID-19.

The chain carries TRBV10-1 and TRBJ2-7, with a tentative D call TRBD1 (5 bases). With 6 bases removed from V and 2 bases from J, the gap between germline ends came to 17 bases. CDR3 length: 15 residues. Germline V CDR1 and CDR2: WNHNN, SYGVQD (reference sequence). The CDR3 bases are TGCGCCAGCAGGATCATCGACAGTACCCCCTACGAGCAGTACTTC. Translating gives CASRIIDSTPYEQYF.

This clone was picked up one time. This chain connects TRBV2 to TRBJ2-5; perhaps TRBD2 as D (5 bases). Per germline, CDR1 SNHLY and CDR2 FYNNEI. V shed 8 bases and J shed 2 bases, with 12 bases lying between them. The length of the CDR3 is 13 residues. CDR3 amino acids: CASQLLVQETQYF. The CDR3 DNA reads TGTGCCAGCCAACTACTAGTACAAGAGACCCAGTACTTC. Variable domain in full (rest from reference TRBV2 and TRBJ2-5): EPEVTQTPSHQVTQMGQEVILRCVPISNHLYFYWYRQILGQKVEFLVSFYNNEISEKSEIFDDQFSVERPDGSNFTLKIRSTKLEDSAMYFCASQLLVQETQYFGPGTRLLVL.

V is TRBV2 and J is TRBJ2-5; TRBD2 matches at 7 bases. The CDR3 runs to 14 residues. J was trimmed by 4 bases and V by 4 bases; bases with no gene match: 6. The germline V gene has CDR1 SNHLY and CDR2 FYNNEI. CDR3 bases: TGTGCCAGCAGTGGGGGTTGGGGGGGAGAGACCCAGTACTTC. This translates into CASSGGWGGETQYF.

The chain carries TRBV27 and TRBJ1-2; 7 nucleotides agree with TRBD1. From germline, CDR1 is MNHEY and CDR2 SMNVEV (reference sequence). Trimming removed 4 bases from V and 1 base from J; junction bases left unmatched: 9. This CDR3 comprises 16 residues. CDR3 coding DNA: TGTGCCAGCAGTTCGACAGGGCCCCACCATAACTATGGCTACACCTTC. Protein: CASSSTGPHHNYGYTF.

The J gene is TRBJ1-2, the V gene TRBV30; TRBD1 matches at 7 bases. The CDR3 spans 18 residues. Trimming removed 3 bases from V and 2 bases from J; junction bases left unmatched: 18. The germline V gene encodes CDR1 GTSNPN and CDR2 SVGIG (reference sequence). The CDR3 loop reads CAWRRGRGTSGPNYGYTF. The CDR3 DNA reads TGTGCCTGGAGGAGGGGGCGCGGGACATCAGGGCCGAACTATGGCTACACCTTC.

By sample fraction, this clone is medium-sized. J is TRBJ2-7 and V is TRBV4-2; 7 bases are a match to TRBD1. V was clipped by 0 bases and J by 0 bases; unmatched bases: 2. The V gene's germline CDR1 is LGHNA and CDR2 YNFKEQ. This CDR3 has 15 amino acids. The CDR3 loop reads CASSQEGDSSYEQYF. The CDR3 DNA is TGTGCCAGCAGCCAAGAAGGGGACAGCTCCTACGAGCAGTACTTC.

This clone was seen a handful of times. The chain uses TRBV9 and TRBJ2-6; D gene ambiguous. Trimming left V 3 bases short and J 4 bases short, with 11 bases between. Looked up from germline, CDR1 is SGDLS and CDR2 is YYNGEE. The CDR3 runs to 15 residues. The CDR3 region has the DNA TGTGCCAGCAGCGGGCCGATGGTCGGGGCCAACGTCCTGACTTTC. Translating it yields CASSGPMVGANVLTF.

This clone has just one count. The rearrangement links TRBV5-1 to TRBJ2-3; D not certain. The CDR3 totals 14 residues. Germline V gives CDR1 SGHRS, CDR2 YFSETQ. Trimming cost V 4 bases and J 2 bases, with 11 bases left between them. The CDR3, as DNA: TGCGCCAGCAGCCGGTCTTACCCCACAGATACGCAGTATTTT. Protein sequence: CASSRSYPTDTQYF.

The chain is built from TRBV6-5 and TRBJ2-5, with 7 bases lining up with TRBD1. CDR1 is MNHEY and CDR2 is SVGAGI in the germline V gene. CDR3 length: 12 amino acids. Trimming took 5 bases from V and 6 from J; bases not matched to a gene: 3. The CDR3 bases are TGTGCCAGCAGTAGGGACAGCCAGACCCAGTACTTC. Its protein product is CASSRDSQTQYF.

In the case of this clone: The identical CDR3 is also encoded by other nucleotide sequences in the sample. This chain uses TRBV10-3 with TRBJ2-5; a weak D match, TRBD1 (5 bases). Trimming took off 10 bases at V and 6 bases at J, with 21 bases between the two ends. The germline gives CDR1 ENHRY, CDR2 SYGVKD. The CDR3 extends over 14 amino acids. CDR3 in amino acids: CATQGASGSKTQYF. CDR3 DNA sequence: TGTGCCACCCAAGGGGCTAGTGGTAGCAAGACCCAGTACTTC.

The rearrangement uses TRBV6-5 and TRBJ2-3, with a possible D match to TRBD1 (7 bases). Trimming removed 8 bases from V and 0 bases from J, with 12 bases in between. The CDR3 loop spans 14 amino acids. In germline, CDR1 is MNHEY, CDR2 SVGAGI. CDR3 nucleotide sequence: TGTGCCAGCCGGGGGACAGTGAGCACAGATACGCAGTATTTT. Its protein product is CASRGTVSTDTQYF.

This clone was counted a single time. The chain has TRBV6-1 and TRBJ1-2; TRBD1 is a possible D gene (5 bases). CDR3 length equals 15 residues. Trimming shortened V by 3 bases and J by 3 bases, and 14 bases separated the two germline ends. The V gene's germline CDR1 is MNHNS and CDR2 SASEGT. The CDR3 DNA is TGTGCCAGCAGTGATGGGGGGGGACTGGACTATGGCTACACCTTC. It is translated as CASSDGGGLDYGYTF.

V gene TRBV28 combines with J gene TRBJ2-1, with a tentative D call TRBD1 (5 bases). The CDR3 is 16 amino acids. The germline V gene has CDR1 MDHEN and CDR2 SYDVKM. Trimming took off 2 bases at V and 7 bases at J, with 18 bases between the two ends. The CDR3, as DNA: TGTGCCAGCAGTTTAGAGGCAGGGCGCAGGAATAATGAGCAGTTCTTC. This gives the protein CASSLEAGRRNNEQFF.